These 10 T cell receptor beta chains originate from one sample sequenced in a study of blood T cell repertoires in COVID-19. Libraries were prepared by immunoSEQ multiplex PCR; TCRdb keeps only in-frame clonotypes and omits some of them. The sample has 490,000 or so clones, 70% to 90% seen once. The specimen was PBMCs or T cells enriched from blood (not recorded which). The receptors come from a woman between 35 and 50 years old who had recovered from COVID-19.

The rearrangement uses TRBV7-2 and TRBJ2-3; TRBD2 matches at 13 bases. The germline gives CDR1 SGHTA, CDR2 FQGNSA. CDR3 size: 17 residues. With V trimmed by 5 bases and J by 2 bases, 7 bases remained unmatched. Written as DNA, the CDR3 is TGTGCCAGCAGCATCCAAGGGACTAGCGGGAACACAGATACGCAGTATTTT. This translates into CASSIQGTSGNTDTQYF. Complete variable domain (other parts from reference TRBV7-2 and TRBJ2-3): GAGVSQSPSNKVTEKGKDVELRCDPISGHTALYWYRQSLGQGLEFLIYFQGNSAPDKSGLPSDRFSAERTGGSVSTLTIQRTQQEDSAVYLCASSIQGTSGNTDTQYFGPGTRLTVL.

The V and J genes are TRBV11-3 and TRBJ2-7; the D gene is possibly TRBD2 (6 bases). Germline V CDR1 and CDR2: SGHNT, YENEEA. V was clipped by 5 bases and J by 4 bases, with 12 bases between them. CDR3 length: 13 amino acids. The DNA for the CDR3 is TGTGCCAGCAGCCGTGGGGGGAAGTACGAGCAGTACTTC. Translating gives CASSRGGKYEQYF.

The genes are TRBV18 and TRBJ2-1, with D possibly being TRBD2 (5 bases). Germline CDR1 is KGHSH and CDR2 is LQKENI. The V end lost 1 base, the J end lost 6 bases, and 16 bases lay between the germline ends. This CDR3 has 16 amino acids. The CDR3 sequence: CASSPLAPGMGNEQFF. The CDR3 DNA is TGTGCCAGCTCACCACTGGCCCCGGGGATGGGCAATGAGCAGTTCTTC.

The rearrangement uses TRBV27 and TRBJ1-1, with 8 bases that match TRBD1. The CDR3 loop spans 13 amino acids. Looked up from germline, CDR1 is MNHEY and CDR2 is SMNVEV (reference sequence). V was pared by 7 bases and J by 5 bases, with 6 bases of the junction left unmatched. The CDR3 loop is CASIDRGGTEAFF. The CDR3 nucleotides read TGTGCCAGCATCGACAGGGGAGGGACTGAAGCTTTCTTT.

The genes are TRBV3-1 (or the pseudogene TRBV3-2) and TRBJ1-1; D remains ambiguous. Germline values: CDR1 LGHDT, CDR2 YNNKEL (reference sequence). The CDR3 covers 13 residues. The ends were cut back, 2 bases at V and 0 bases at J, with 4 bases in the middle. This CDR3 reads CASSQNMNTEAFF. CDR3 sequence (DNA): TGTGCCAGCAGCCAAAATATGAACACTGAAGCTTTCTTT.

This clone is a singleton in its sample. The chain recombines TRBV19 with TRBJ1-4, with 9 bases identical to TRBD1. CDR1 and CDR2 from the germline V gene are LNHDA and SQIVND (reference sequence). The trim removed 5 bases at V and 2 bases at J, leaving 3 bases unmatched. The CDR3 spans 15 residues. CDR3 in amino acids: CASSPGQGTNEKLFF. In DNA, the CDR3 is TGTGCCAGTAGTCCAGGACAGGGGACTAATGAAAAACTGTTTTTT.

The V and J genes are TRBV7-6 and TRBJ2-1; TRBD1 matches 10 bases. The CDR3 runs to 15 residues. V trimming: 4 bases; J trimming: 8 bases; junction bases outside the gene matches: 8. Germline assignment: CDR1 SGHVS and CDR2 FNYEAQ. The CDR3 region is CASSSTGTGVHEQFF. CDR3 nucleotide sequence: TGTGCCAGCAGCTCTACCGGGACAGGGGTTCATGAGCAGTTCTTC. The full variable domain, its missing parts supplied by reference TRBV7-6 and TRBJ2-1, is GAGVSQSPRYKVTKRGQDVALRCDPISGHVSLYWYRQALGQGPEFLTYFNYEAQQDKSGLPNDRFSAERPEGSISTLTIQRTEQRDSAMYRCASSSTGTGVHEQFFGPGTRLTVL.

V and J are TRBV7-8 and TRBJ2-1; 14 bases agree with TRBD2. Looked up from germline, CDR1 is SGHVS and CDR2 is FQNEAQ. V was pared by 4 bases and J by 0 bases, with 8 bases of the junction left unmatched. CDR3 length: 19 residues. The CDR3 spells CASSSGLAGGPSSYNEQFF. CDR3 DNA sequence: TGTGCCAGCAGCTCCGGACTAGCGGGAGGACCGAGCTCCTACAATGAGCAGTTCTTC.

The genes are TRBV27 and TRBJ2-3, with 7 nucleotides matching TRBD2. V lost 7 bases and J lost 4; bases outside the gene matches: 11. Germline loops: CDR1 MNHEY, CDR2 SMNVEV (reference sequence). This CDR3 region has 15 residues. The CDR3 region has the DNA TGTGCCAGCAAGTTACGGACTAGTGCCCCAGATACGCAGTATTTT. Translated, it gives CASKLRTSAPDTQYF.

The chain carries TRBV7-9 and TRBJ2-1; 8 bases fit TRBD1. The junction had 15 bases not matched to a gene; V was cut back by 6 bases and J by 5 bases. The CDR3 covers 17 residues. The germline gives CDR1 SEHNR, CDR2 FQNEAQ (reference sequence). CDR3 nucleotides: TGTGCCAGCAGACAACCCAGCGCAGGACAGGGTGACAATGAGCAGTTCTTC. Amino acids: CASRQPSAGQGDNEQFF.